What follows are 32 T cell receptor beta chains derived from one specimen sequenced in a study of blood T cell repertoires in COVID-19. Generated by immunoSEQ multiplex PCR, the TCRdb table keeps only in-frame clones and is missing some. The profile shows about 92,000 clones, 70% to 85% of them singletons. Sequencing was carried out using peripheral blood. These receptors were collected from an older woman in a cohort sampled during active or convalescent COVID-19.

V and J are TRBV4-2 and TRBJ1-2, with D possibly matching TRBD1 (5 bases). Trimming shortened V by 0 bases and J by 7 bases, and 9 bases separated the two germline ends. CDR3 length: 13 residues. In germline, CDR1 is LGHNA, CDR2 YNFKEQ. The CDR3 here is CASSQDPGSGYTF. In nucleotides, the CDR3 is TGTGCCAGCAGCCAAGACCCAGGGTCTGGCTACACCTTC.

CDR3 nucleotide sequence: TGTGCCAGCAGCACTTCCGGGACAGGGACAGATACGCAGTATTTT. Translated: CASSTSGTGTDTQYF. V usage is TRBV7-2 and J usage is TRBJ2-3; TRBD1 matches 9 bases. After removal of 5 bases from V and 3 bases from J, the junction contained 6 bases not matched to a gene. The CDR3 runs to 15 residues. Germline V lookup: CDR1 SGHTA, CDR2 FQGNSA.

This clone has a count of ten or more. The V gene is TRBV7-8, the J gene TRBJ1-5; the D gene is possibly TRBD1 (5 bases). Germline CDR1 reads SGHVS; CDR2 reads FQNEAQ. CDR3 length: 15 residues. Between the trimmed V and J ends, which lost 4 bases and 9 bases, there was a span of 19 bases. The CDR3 DNA reads TGTGCCAGCAGCTCGATGGTCCGCCGGGGGATGCCCCAGCATTTT. This gives the protein CASSSMVRRGMPQHF. Complete variable domain (other parts from reference TRBV7-8 and TRBJ1-5): GAGVSQSPRYKVAKRGQDVALRCDPISGHVSLFWYQQALGQGPEFLTYFQNEAQLDKSGLPSDRFFAERPEGSVSTLKIQRTQQEDSAVYLCASSSMVRRGMPQHFGDGTRLSIL.

The chain recombines TRBV7-9 with TRBJ2-7, with TRBD1 matching 11 bases. This CDR3 has 15 residues. Per the germline V gene, CDR1 is SEHNR and CDR2 is FQNEAQ (reference sequence). J was trimmed by 4 bases and V by 4 bases; bases with no gene match: 6. CDR3 sequence reads: CASSSGQGAEYEQYF. The CDR3 DNA is TGTGCCAGCAGCTCTGGACAGGGGGCTGAGTACGAGCAGTACTTC.

V is TRBV6-5 and J is TRBJ1-5, with D uncertain. Germline V gene lookup returns CDR1 MNHEY and CDR2 SVGAGI. The germline V and J ends were trimmed by 2 bases and 2 bases, with 7 bases remaining between them. The CDR3 is 14 residues long. Here the CDR3 reads CASSYGGGNQPQHF. CDR3 sequence (DNA): TGTGCCAGCAGTTACGGCGGGGGCAATCAGCCCCAGCATTTT.

This chain connects TRBV5-4 to TRBJ2-3; 8 nucleotides align to TRBD2. The CDR3 is 13 residues long. The trim removed 4 bases at V and 3 bases at J, leaving 1 base unmatched. Germline CDR1 is SGHNT and CDR2 is YYREEE (reference sequence). CDR3 protein: CASSGGGTDTQYF. CDR3 sequence (DNA): TGTGCCAGCAGCGGCGGGGGGACAGATACGCAGTATTTT.

The chain is built from TRBV2 and TRBJ2-3; a weak D match, TRBD2 (5 bases). V was cut by 6 bases and J by 0 bases, with 13 bases left in between. The CDR3 totals 15 residues. Germline V gene data show CDR1 as SNHLY and CDR2 as FYNNEI. The CDR3 bases are TGTGCCAGCAGCCGGTCGGGAACTAGCACAGATACGCAGTATTTT. This translates into CASSRSGTSTDTQYF.

The rearrangement links TRBV15 to TRBJ1-6; D unclear. This CDR3 has 15 residues. From germline, CDR1 is LNHNV and CDR2 YYDKDF (reference sequence). Trimming removed 5 bases from V and 0 bases from J, with 8 bases in between. The CDR3 is CATSSRSSYNSPLHF. The DNA of the CDR3 is TGTGCCACCAGCTCTCGGAGCTCCTATAATTCACCCCTCCACTTT. The whole variable domain, remainder taken from reference TRBV15 and TRBJ1-6, is DAMVIQNPRYQVTQFGKPVTLSCSQTLNHNVMYWYQQKSSQAPKLLFHYYDKDFNNEADTPDNFQSRRPNTSFCFLDIRSPGLGDTAMYLCATSSRSSYNSPLHFGNGTRLTVT.

This clone was seen only a few times. This chain links TRBV7-9 with TRBJ2-2; 8 bases are shared with TRBD2. Germline loops: CDR1 SEHNR, CDR2 FQNEAQ (reference sequence). This CDR3 is built from 16 residues. Trimming removed 6 bases from V and 0 bases from J; junction bases left unmatched: 6. The CDR3 sequence: CASSVASGSNTGELFF. CDR3 DNA: TGTGCCAGCAGTGTCGCTAGCGGGTCGAACACCGGGGAGCTGTTTTTT.

This clone turned up a few times. The chain links TRBV5-4 to TRBJ2-7; D possibly corresponds to TRBD2 (5 bases). The CDR3 extends over 15 amino acids. The V end lost 4 bases, the J end lost 2 bases, and 16 bases lay between the germline ends. Germline V gene data show CDR1 as SGHNT and CDR2 as YYREEE (reference sequence). CDR3 DNA sequence: TGTGCCAGCAGCCTCGGGATTTCCTTTGCCTACGAGCAGTACTTC. It encodes CASSLGISFAYEQYF.

The chain employs TRBV2 and TRBJ1-4; maybe TRBD1 (6 bases). Trimming took off 0 bases at V and 8 bases at J, with 13 bases between the two ends. The germline gives CDR1 SNHLY, CDR2 FYNNEI. This CDR3 is 15 amino acids long. The CDR3 sequence: CASSEAGGGGEKLFF. The CDR3 nucleotides read TGTGCCAGCAGTGAAGCGGGGGGGGGCGGGGAAAAACTGTTTTTT.

CDR3 residues: CASSQEWLAANTGELFF. CDR3 nucleotide sequence: TGCGCCAGCAGCCAAGAATGGCTAGCGGCTAACACCGGGGAGCTGTTTTTT. The chain is built from TRBV4-1 and TRBJ2-2, with 7 bases identical to TRBD2. Per germline, CDR1 MGHRA and CDR2 YSYEKL. This CDR3 has 17 amino acids. V shed 0 bases and J 2 bases; nucleotides not matched to a gene: 6.

DNA of the CDR3: TGTGCCAGCAGCTTATTCGGAGGTCCTGGAAACACCATATATTTT. The encoded protein is CASSLFGGPGNTIYF. The J gene is TRBJ1-3, the V gene TRBV7-9; D is unclear. Trimming took off 2 bases at V and 2 bases at J, with 10 bases between the two ends. Per the germline V gene, CDR1 is SEHNR and CDR2 is FQNEAQ (reference sequence). This CDR3 has 15 residues.

V is TRBV4-1 and J is TRBJ1-6, with 9 bases matching TRBD1. Germline lookup yields CDR1 MGHRA and CDR2 YSYEKL. This CDR3 comprises 18 residues. Trimming cost V 0 bases and J 0 bases; bases outside gene matches: 3. The CDR3 loop reads CASSQDGQGTSYNSPLHF. CDR3 sequence (DNA): TGCGCCAGCAGCCAAGACGGACAGGGGACCTCCTATAATTCACCCCTCCACTTT.

CDR3 residues: CASSLGGGGTDTQYF. DNA of the CDR3: TGTGCCAGCAGCTTAGGGGGAGGGGGCACAGATACGCAGTATTTT. The genes are TRBV11-3 and TRBJ2-3; 7 nucleotides line up with TRBD2. Trimming removed 1 base from V and 1 base from J; junction bases left unmatched: 2. The CDR3 is 15 residues long. CDR1 and CDR2 (germline): SGHNT, YENEEA.

The chain has TRBV25-1 and TRBJ2-2; TRBD1 is a possible D gene (5 bases). Between the trimmed V and J ends, which lost 1 base and 3 bases, there was a span of 9 bases. The CDR3 consists of 15 residues. The germline V gene encodes CDR1 MGHDK and CDR2 SYGVNS. This chain's CDR3 is CASSEFRGDTGELFF. Here the CDR3 DNA reads TGTGCCAGCAGTGAATTTAGGGGTGACACCGGGGAGCTGTTTTTT.

This clone was counted a single time. The chain has TRBV23-1 and TRBJ1-6; weak D call: TRBD1 (5 bases). TRBV23-1 is placed among ORFs of uncertain function. The CDR3 loop spans 16 amino acids. Trimming took 8 bases from V and 6 from J, leaving 20 bases between them. The CDR3 DNA follows: TGCGCCAGCTTTAAGGCGGGGCAGCGGAGTAATTCACCCCTCCACTTT. It is translated as CASFKAGQRSNSPLHF.

V and J are TRBV23-1 and TRBJ2-6; 10 bases agree with TRBD1. TRBV23-1 is an ORF; its function is uncertain. The CDR3 has 21 residues. J was trimmed by 3 bases and V by 0 bases; bases with no gene match: 14. The CDR3 bases are TGCGCCAGCAGTCAATCATCTCCCCAGACAGGGGGCACATTTGGGGCCAACGTCCTGACTTTC. It codes for CASSQSSPQTGGTFGANVLTF.

The chain joins TRBV7-3 to TRBJ1-4; 7 nucleotides align to TRBD1. The trim removed 5 bases at V and 3 bases at J, leaving 6 bases unmatched. Looked up from germline, CDR1 is SGHTA and CDR2 is FQGTGA. CDR3 length: 15 amino acids. DNA for the CDR3: TGTGCCAGCAGCCCAGGGGACAGTTCTAATGAAAAACTGTTTTTT. Translating it yields CASSPGDSSNEKLFF. The full variable domain, completed using reference TRBV7-3 and TRBJ1-4, is GAGVSQTPSNKVTEKGKYVELRCDPISGHTALYWYRQSLGQGPEFLIYFQGTGAADDSGLPNDRFFAVRPEGSVSTLKIQRTERGDSAVYLCASSPGDSSNEKLFFGSGTQLSVL.

The V call is TRBV3-1 (or the pseudogene TRBV3-2), the J call TRBJ2-2; D gene ambiguous. V gave up 2 bases and J gave up 5 bases, with 6 bases separating them. Germline lookup yields CDR1 LGHDT and CDR2 YNNKEL (reference sequence). The CDR3 totals 13 residues. The CDR3 loop reads CASSQSRTGELFF. The CDR3 bases are TGTGCCAGCAGCCAATCGAGGACCGGGGAGCTGTTTTTT.

This chain uses TRBV5-4 with TRBJ1-1; 7 bases align to TRBD1. The CDR3 is 16 residues long. Trimming cost V 4 bases and J 2 bases; bases outside gene matches: 11. Germline V CDR1 and CDR2: SGHNT, YYREEE (reference sequence). CDR3 loop: CASSPDRVGQNTEAFF. The CDR3 DNA reads as TGTGCCAGCAGCCCCGACAGGGTCGGACAAAACACTGAAGCTTTCTTT.

The V call is TRBV20-1, the J call TRBJ2-1; 9 bases are shared with TRBD2. This CDR3 contains 18 residues. The germline V gene encodes CDR1 DFQATT and CDR2 SNEGSKA (reference sequence). V shed 3 bases and J 0 bases; nucleotides not matched to a gene: 12. CDR3 amino acids: CSASGAGGPLSSYNEQFF. The DNA for the CDR3 is TGCAGTGCTAGTGGAGCGGGGGGCCCCCTGAGCTCCTACAATGAGCAGTTCTTC.

This rearrangement joins TRBV7-2 to TRBJ1-3, with D possibly TRBD1 on 5 matching bases. V was pared by 2 bases and J by 1 base, with 9 bases between. CDR1 and CDR2 from the germline V gene are SGHTA and FQGNSA. This CDR3 has 15 residues. This CDR3 is CASSLRGLSGNTIYF. Written as DNA, the CDR3 is TGTGCCAGCAGCTTAAGGGGACTGTCTGGAAACACCATATATTTT.

This clone turned up a few times. The chain uses TRBV5-1 and TRBJ1-1; 7 nucleotides align to TRBD1. Germline trimming cut 2 bases from V and 5 bases from J; bases unmatched to any gene: 9. Germline V gene data show CDR1 as SGHRS and CDR2 as YFSETQ. The CDR3 length is 15 residues. In DNA, the CDR3 is TGCGCCAGCAGCTTTGGACAGGCGGTAAGGACTGAAGCTTTCTTT. It translates to CASSFGQAVRTEAFF.

This clone was picked up a small number of times. The CDR3 protein is CASSLSFGGSYNQPQHF. In DNA form, the CDR3 reads TGTGCCAGCAGTTTATCTTTCGGAGGTTCTTACAATCAGCCCCAGCATTTT. The chain carries TRBV27 and TRBJ1-5; D unclear. Germline V gives CDR1 MNHEY, CDR2 SMNVEV (reference sequence). V gave up 0 bases and J gave up 3 bases, with 15 bases separating them. This CDR3 has 17 amino acids.

The chain employs TRBV24-1 and TRBJ1-2; the D gene is possibly TRBD1 (5 bases). There are 13 residues in the CDR3. Per the germline V gene, CDR1 is KGHDR and CDR2 is SFDVKD. V lost 5 bases to trimming and J lost 8 bases, with 14 bases between them. The CDR3 coding sequence is TGTGCCACCAGTGGATGGGGGGGGAACGGCTACACCTTC. Protein: CATSGWGGNGYTF.

The chain uses TRBV11-2 and TRBJ2-1; D is unresolved. This CDR3 region has 12 residues. V lost 5 bases and J 5 bases, leaving 7 bases between the germline ends. Germline V lookup: CDR1 SGHAT, CDR2 FQNNGV. Here the CDR3 DNA reads TGTGCCAGCAGCCCTGCGAACAATGAGCAGTTCTTC. Residues: CASSPANNEQFF.

The chain couples TRBV10-3 to TRBJ1-4; tentative D call: TRBD1 (6 bases). The CDR3 consists of 13 residues. Germline values: CDR1 ENHRY, CDR2 SYGVKD. The V and J ends lost 2 bases and 10 bases respectively, with 11 bases between them. The CDR3 protein is CAISEPDRGKLFF. The CDR3, as DNA: TGTGCCATCAGTGAGCCGGACAGAGGAAAACTGTTTTTT.

J is TRBJ1-2 and V is TRBV20-1; TRBD1 is a possible D gene (6 bases). V was cut by 3 bases and J by 4 bases, with 24 bases left in between. CDR1 is DFQATT, CDR2 SNEGSKA, per germline (reference sequence). The CDR3 spans 17 residues. The CDR3 DNA reads TGCAGTGCTAGTCCCCTATGGGTGGACAGCGTAAGCTATGGCTACACCTTC. Its protein is CSASPLWVDSVSYGYTF.

V and J are TRBV5-1 and TRBJ2-7; tentative D call: TRBD1 (5 bases). Trimming shortened V by 0 bases and J by 0 bases, and 13 bases separated the two germline ends. CDR1 and CDR2 (germline): SGHRS, YFSETQ. The CDR3 totals 16 residues. In DNA form, the CDR3 reads TGCGCCAGCAGCTTGGGTTCAGGGCCTATCTCCTACGAGCAGTACTTC. It specifies CASSLGSGPISYEQYF.

The rearrangement uses TRBV4-1 and TRBJ1-4; 8 bases align to TRBD1. Germline V lookup: CDR1 MGHRA, CDR2 YSYEKL. CDR3 length equals 18 residues. Unmatched junction bases numbered 8, after V lost 1 base and J lost 1 base. As DNA, the CDR3 is TGCGCCAGCAGCCAAGTGGCAGGGGGCGTTGGAACTAATGAAAAACTGTTTTTT. Protein product: CASSQVAGGVGTNEKLFF.

The chain employs TRBV5-1 and TRBJ2-2; 10 bases are shared with TRBD2. Germline CDR1 SGHRS, CDR2 YFSETQ. Unmatched junction bases numbered 20, after V lost 4 bases and J lost 2 bases. CDR3 length: 21 residues. The CDR3 protein is CASSRRPESGGVSFNTGELFF. CDR3 sequence (DNA): TGCGCCAGCAGCCGGCGACCGGAAAGCGGGGGGGTTTCCTTTAACACCGGGGAGCTGTTTTTT.